Each of the 4 T cell receptor beta chains below was sequenced from the same sample in a study of T cell responses to AZD1222 COVID-19 vaccine. Method: immunoSEQ multiplex PCR; TCRdb's copy keeps in-frame clones and lacks some. Here the sample spans around 180,000 clones, 85% to 95% being singletons. The sample was peripheral blood, taken on day 0 of AZD1222 vaccination. The receptors derive from an adult in good health.

The chain couples TRBV7-3 to TRBJ2-3, with TRBD1 as a possible D gene (5 bases). The length of the CDR3 is 15 residues. CDR1 and CDR2 (germline): SGHTA, FQGTGA. Trimming stripped 2 bases from V and 2 bases from J, with 11 bases between. DNA of the CDR3: TGTGCCAGCAGCTTACAGGGATCGAACACAGATACGCAGTATTTT. This encodes CASSLQGSNTDTQYF.

This clone was counted a single time. The chain couples TRBV5-1 to TRBJ1-1, with D possibly TRBD1 on 5 matching bases. The CDR3 is 14 residues long. V was cut by 4 bases and J by 2 bases, with 12 bases left in between. Germline V gene sequence: CDR1 SGHRS, CDR2 YFSETQ. This CDR3 is CASSLQEFNTEAFF. CDR3 bases: TGCGCCAGCAGCCTACAGGAATTCAACACTGAAGCTTTCTTT.

The chain joins TRBV7-9 to TRBJ2-3; no definite D call. Trimming shortened V by 5 bases and J by 4 bases, and 13 bases separated the two germline ends. This CDR3 comprises 14 residues. Per the germline V gene, CDR1 is SEHNR and CDR2 is FQNEAQ (reference sequence). The CDR3: CASSPGPDPDTQYF. CDR3 sequence (DNA): TGTGCCAGCAGCCCGGGCCCAGATCCAGATACGCAGTATTTT.

The chain combines TRBV5-4 with TRBJ2-1, with 11 bases fitting TRBD2. Germline V gene sequence: CDR1 SGHNT, CDR2 YYREEE (reference sequence). This CDR3 has 15 residues. V shed 2 bases, J shed 8 bases, and the junction held 6 bases outside the gene matches. CDR3 sequence reads: CASSFELAGDHEQFF. CDR3 DNA: TGTGCCAGCAGCTTTGAACTAGCGGGGGATCATGAGCAGTTCTTC.